These 10 T cell receptor beta chains came from one sample sequenced in a study of T cells in women clearing cervical HPV infection. Data came from immunoSEQ multiplex PCR; TCRdb stores just in-frame clones and leaves some out. The sample includes 35,000 to 45,000 clones. Input material: blood buffy coat. All receptors derive from a woman aged 18 to 69 with a cervical HPV16 infection that either progressed to CIN3+ or cleared (not recorded which).

The CDR3 DNA, read in part, is TGTGCCAGCAGTCTGAGACTGGAAACAAACAATGAG. Translating gives CASSLRLETNNE. The full CDR3 reads CASSLRLETNNEQFF. The chain recombines TRBV12-3 or TRBV12-4 with TRBJ2-1; D remains ambiguous. The read stops 3 residues short of the end of the CDR3; the missing end is completed from the germline J gene. This CDR3 comprises 15 residues. V was clipped by 5 bases and J by 5 bases, with 16 bases between them.

In the case of this clone: Coverage ceases 3 residues before the CDR3 finishes, and the germline J gene fills in the end. The rearrangement uses TRBV19 and TRBJ1-2, with D perhaps TRBD1 (6 bases). The CDR3 is 14 amino acids. Germline V gene data show CDR1 as LNHDA and CDR2 as SQIVND (reference sequence). CDR3 in amino acids: CASSITGNSYDYTF. The CDR3 bases that were read are TGTGCCAGTAGTATCACAGGGAACTCCTACGAC.

In the case of this clone: The read falls 3 residues short of the CDR3 end, and the missing part is taken from the germline J gene. This chain connects TRBV29-1 to TRBJ2-2, with 13 nucleotides matching TRBD2. CDR3 size: 13 residues. Germline CDR1 SQVTM, CDR2 ANQGSEA. V dropped 6 bases and J dropped 8; count of bases not matched to a gene: 3. The CDR3 is CSVTGLAGGELFF. CDR3 DNA (partial): TGCAGCGTAACGGGACTAGCGGGAGGGGAG.

Worth noting for this clone: The sequenced fragment ends 3 residues before the CDR3 boundary, so the rest is inferred from the germline J gene. The gene calls are TRBV19 and TRBJ1-5; TRBD1 is a possible D gene (5 bases). The CDR3 length is 11 residues. Trimming pared 8 bases from V and 4 bases from J, leaving 6 bases between. Germline CDR1 is LNHDA and CDR2 is SQIVND (reference sequence). The CDR3 is CASGGNQPQHF. CDR3 bases read: TGTGCCAGTGGGGGGAATCAGCCC.

The CDR3 here is CSAGQGVGTDTQYF. CDR3 bases read: TGCAGCGCGGGACAGGGGGTAGGCACAGATACG. This sequence joins TRBV29-1 and TRBJ2-3, with 11 bases fitting TRBD1. The read gets to within 3 residues of the CDR3 end, and the germline J gene fills in the rest. The junction had 4 bases not matched to a gene; V was cut back by 7 bases and J by 1 base. The CDR3 runs 14 residues. From germline, CDR1 is SQVTM and CDR2 ANQGSEA.

Remarks on this clone: Read coverage stops 3 residues before the CDR3 terminus; the germline J gene supplies the remainder. This sequence joins TRBV28 and TRBJ2-1; 15 nucleotides match TRBD2. With V trimmed by 2 bases and J by 4 bases, 15 bases remained unmatched. Germline CDR1 MDHEN, CDR2 SYDVKM. This CDR3 has 21 amino acids. The CDR3 bases that were read are TGTGCCAGCAGTTTACCTCTTCCGGGACTAGCGGGAGGAGTTGGTTACAATGAG. Amino acids: CASSLPLPGLAGGVGYNE. The complete CDR3 reads CASSLPLPGLAGGVGYNEQFF. The whole variable domain, remainder taken from reference TRBV28 and TRBJ2-1, is DVKVTQSSRYLVKRTGEKVFLECVQDMDHENMFWYRQDPGLGLRLIYFSYDVKMKEKGDIPEGYSVSREKKERFSLILESASTNQTSMYLCASSLPLPGLAGGVGYNEQFFGPGTRLTVL.

The CDR3 protein is CSATTSGRSSEQYF. CDR3 DNA (partial): TGCAGTGCTACCACTAGCGGGAGATCAAGCGAG. The chain is built from TRBV20-1 and TRBJ2-7; 11 bases match TRBD2. The read ends 3 residues shy of where the CDR3 ends; the end is completed using the germline J gene. The CDR3 spans 14 residues. The germline V gene encodes CDR1 DFQATT and CDR2 SNEGSKA (reference sequence). The V and J ends lost 4 bases and 6 bases, in that order; junction bases with no gene match: 8.

With respect to this clone: Coverage ceases 3 residues before the CDR3 finishes, and the germline J gene fills in the end. V usage is TRBV2 and J usage is TRBJ2-1, with 12 positions matching TRBD2. The CDR3 contains 17 residues. V shed 6 bases and J 7 bases; nucleotides not matched to a gene: 13. Germline loops: CDR1 SNHLY, CDR2 FYNNEI. The part of the CDR3 DNA that was read is TGTGCCAGCAGGGCCTGGGGGACTAGCGGGCCAAGTAATGAG. It codes for CASRAWGTSGPSNE. The full CDR3 is CASRAWGTSGPSNEQFF.

In the case of this clone: The read ends 3 residues early relative to the CDR3; the germline J gene fills the gap. The rearrangement joins TRBV5-8 to TRBJ1-1; D is unresolved. Per germline, CDR1 SGHTS and CDR2 YDEGEE. This CDR3 region has 11 residues. Trimming left V 4 bases short and J 7 bases short, with 8 bases between. CDR3 DNA (partial): TGTGCCAGCAGCATACAGAGTGAA. Amino acids: CASSIQSE. The whole CDR3 sequence is CASSIQSEAFF. The full variable domain, completed using reference TRBV5-8 and TRBJ1-1, is EAGVTQSPTHLIKTRGQQATLRCSPISGHTSVYWYQQALGLGLQFLLWYDEGEERNRGNFPPRFSGRQFPNYSSELNVNALELEDSALYLCASSIQSEAFFGQGTRLTVV.

Of note for this clone: Sequencing ends 3 residues short of the CDR3 end; the germline J gene provides the rest. The chain is built from TRBV7-2 and TRBJ2-5, with D hard to call. V lost 4 bases, J lost 4 bases, and 7 bases lay in between. Germline V CDR1 and CDR2: SGHTA, FQGNSA. This CDR3 comprises 12 residues. CDR3 DNA, as far as it was read: TGTGCCAGCAGCTCAGCCCGAGAGACC. Translated: CASSSARET. The whole CDR3 sequence reads CASSSARETQYF.